These T cell receptor beta chains were read from a single sample in a study of T cell responses to AZD1222 COVID-19 vaccine. Only in-frame clones appear in the TCRdb table, and some are missing; sequencing was by immunoSEQ multiplex PCR. Among 100,000 to 150,000 clones listed, approximately 91% were seen once. The sequencing here drew on peripheral blood, taken on day 0 of AZD1222 vaccination. The receptors derive from an adult in good health. Both conserved end residues are part of each CDR3. The D gene is left open where the match is weak. Clone size is not always given. Where it is, it says once, few, many or a class for expanded clones.

clone size	J gene	V gene	D gene	CDR3 DNA	CDR3 protein
once	TRBJ2-1	TRBV5-1	TRBD2	TGCGCCAGCAGCTTGGATGCCGAGCTAGCGGGGCAGCAGTTCTTC	CASSLDAELAGQQFF
-	TRBJ1-4	TRBV12-3/TRBV12-4	-	TGTGCCAGCAGTTTAGGGGGAAAGAAACTGTTTTTT	CASSLGGKKLFF
-	TRBJ1-1	TRBV18	-	TGTGCCAGCTCACGGGGACCCAAGAACACTGAAGCTTTCTTT	CASSRGPKNTEAFF
-	TRBJ1-4	TRBV5-3	-	TGTGCCAGAAGCCCTCAATGTCGGGGGACTGAAAAACTGTTTTTT	CARSPQCRGTEKLFF
-	TRBJ1-6	TRBV19	TRBD1	TGTGCCAGTAGTCCCCGGACAGGGAACACTGGTAATTCACCCCTCCACTTT	CASSPRTGNTGNSPLHF
-	TRBJ1-2	TRBV18	-	TGTGCCAGCTCACCACGCTCAGGGAGCATTAACTATGGCTACACCTTC	CASSPRSGSINYGYTF
-	TRBJ2-3	TRBV3-1/TRBV3-2	-	TGTGCCAGCAGCCTACCCAAGGGGGGCACAGATACGCAGTATTTT	CASSLPKGGTDTQYF
-	TRBJ1-1	TRBV20-1	-	TGCAGTGTCAGACCGGGGACTGAAGCTTTCTTT	CSVRPGTEAFF
once	TRBJ1-1	TRBV25-1	-	TGTGCCAGCAGTGGGGGAGCCGGGGCTTTCTTT	CASSGGAGAFF
-	TRBJ1-1	TRBV7-2	-	TGTGCCAGCAGCTTCGCGGCAGGAGCCGTTGAAGCTTTCTTT	CASSFAAGAVEAFF
-	TRBJ1-5	TRBV7-8	-	TGTGCCAGCAGCTTAGTCAGAACCAGGGTTAATCAGCCCCAGCATTTT	CASSLVRTRVNQPQHF
-	TRBJ1-1	TRBV6-5	-	TGTGCCAGCAGTTACGGGATTGTTAGCAGCACTGAAGCTTTCTTT	CASSYGIVSSTEAFF
-	TRBJ2-1	TRBV19	TRBD2	TGTGCCAGTAGGGATAACCTTGGGACTAGCGTTGACAATGAGCAGTTCTTC	CASRDNLGTSVDNEQFF
-	TRBJ1-5	TRBV27	-	TGTGCCAGCAGTTGGACTGCGGGAGTGGGCAATCAGCCCCAGCATTTT	CASSWTAGVGNQPQHF
-	TRBJ2-1	TRBV7-2	TRBD2	TGTGCCAGCAGCTCCCGTACGGGCGGGGGGCACAATGAGCAGTTCTTC	CASSSRTGGGHNEQFF
-	TRBJ2-3	TRBV7-9	TRBD2	TGTGCCAGCAGCTCTAGCGGGAGGGCATCAGATACGCAGTATTTT	CASSSSGRASDTQYF
-	TRBJ1-1	TRBV18	-	TGTGCCAGCTCACCGCGAGAGCTACAGGGCTCTGAAGCTTTCTTT	CASSPRELQGSEAFF
-	TRBJ2-3	TRBV6-6	-	TGTGCCAGCAGTCAGGCCGGGCCCGCGAGGGGGACAGATACGCAGTATTTT	CASSQAGPARGTDTQYF
-	TRBJ1-2	TRBV29-1	-	TGCAGCGTTGAAGCACCAACCCGGGACGCCGGCGGCTATGGCTACACCTTC	CSVEAPTRDAGGYGYTF
-	TRBJ1-2	TRBV5-1	-	TGCGCCAGCAGCTTAATCGGAGGCGGGAATGGCTACACCTTC	CASSLIGGGNGYTF
-	TRBJ1-2	TRBV6-5	-	TGTGCCACCAGGGCGGACAATGGCTACACCTTC	CATRADNGYTF
-	TRBJ2-2	TRBV5-7	-	TGTGCCAGCAGCTTGGCAGGGGAGGACACCGGGGAGCTGTTTTTT	CASSLAGEDTGELFF
-	TRBJ1-6	TRBV6-2/TRBV6-3	-	TGTGCCAGCAGTTACGTAGCTGAAAATTCACCCCTCCACTTT	CASSYVAENSPLHF
-	TRBJ1-2	TRBV19	-	TGTGTACCCCAGGGAATAGACTATGGCTACACCTTC	CVPQGIDYGYTF
-	TRBJ1-6	TRBV30	-	TGTGCCTGGAGTGTACTGGACAATTCACCCCTCCACTTT	CAWSVLDNSPLHF
-	TRBJ1-2	TRBV6-5	TRBD1	TGTGCCAGCAGCACCCCGGGACAGGGACATGGCTACACCTTC	CASSTPGQGHGYTF
-	TRBJ2-2	TRBV12-5	-	TGTGCTAGTGGTTTTCTGATCAGGTCGGACAGCTCGGGGACCGGGGAGCTGTTTTTT	CASGFLIRSDSSGTGELFF
-	TRBJ2-5	TRBV11-3	-	TGTGCCAGCAGCTTTGGGACCCAAGAGACCCAGTACTTC	CASSFGTQETQYF
-	TRBJ1-1	TRBV3-1/TRBV3-2	-	TGTGCCAGCAGCCAAATAGGGGTAAACACTGAAGCTTTCTTT	CASSQIGVNTEAFF
-	TRBJ2-2	TRBV7-9	TRBD1	TGTGCCAGCAGCTCGGGACAGGGAGACACCGGGGAGCTGTTTTTT	CASSSGQGDTGELFF
-	TRBJ1-2	TRBV7-2	-	TGTGCCAGCAGCCCAGATAACTATGGCTACACCTTC	CASSPDNYGYTF
once	TRBJ2-7	TRBV27	TRBD2	TGTGCCAGCAGTTTGCGCAGGCTAGCGGGGGCCAGCTCCTACGAGCAGTACTTC	CASSLRRLAGASSYEQYF
-	TRBJ2-6	TRBV5-4	-	TGTGCCAGCAGCTGGGATTCTGGGGCCAACGTCCTGACTTTC	CASSWDSGANVLTF
few	TRBJ1-4	TRBV28	-	TGTGCCAGCAGTCCCCGGGGGGGTGCATTAGAAAAACTGTTTTTT	CASSPRGGALEKLFF
-	TRBJ1-4	TRBV5-6	-	TGTGCCAGCAGCCACAGGGATAATGAAAAACTGTTTTTT	CASSHRDNEKLFF
once	TRBJ1-5	TRBV18	-	TGTGCCAGCTCTGAGGGTGTCAGGGGTAGCAATCAGCCCCAGCATTTT	CASSEGVRGSNQPQHF
-	TRBJ2-3	TRBV5-6	-	TGTGCCAGCAGCAGTAAATACAGGGGCACAGATACGCAGTATTTT	CASSSKYRGTDTQYF
-	TRBJ1-2	TRBV11-2	-	TGTGCCAGCAGCCCCCCTAGTGGGTGGGTATCGGATGGCTACACCTTC	CASSPPSGWVSDGYTF
-	TRBJ1-6	TRBV14	-	TGTGCCAGCAGCCTCAGGGGATTTGTGCATAATTCACCCCTCCACTTT	CASSLRGFVHNSPLHF
-	TRBJ1-1	TRBV27	-	TGTGCCAGCAGTTCGCCGGCCCTAGGGAACACTGAAGCTTTCTTT	CASSSPALGNTEAFF
-	TRBJ1-4	TRBV7-2	TRBD1	TGTGCCAGCAGAGGGCAGGGGGAGGAAAAACTGTTTTTT	CASRGQGEEKLFF
-	TRBJ2-7	TRBV11-3	-	TGTGCCAGCAGCTTCGGGACACCACCTTACGAGCAGTACTTC	CASSFGTPPYEQYF
-	TRBJ2-7	TRBV7-2	TRBD2	TGTGCCAGCAGCTTAGTGCCTAGCGGGCCGGTGAGCTCCTACGAGCAGTACTTC	CASSLVPSGPVSSYEQYF
-	TRBJ2-5	TRBV5-1	-	TGCGCCAGCAGCTTGGCCCTAGTAAGGGGTGAGACCCAGTACTTC	CASSLALVRGETQYF
few	TRBJ1-4	TRBV2	-	TGTGCCAGCAGACCCGGCAGGGATGAAAAACTGTTTTTT	CASRPGRDEKLFF
once	TRBJ1-3	TRBV7-2	-	TGTGCCAGCACCCACGGGGGGGGAAACACCATATATTTT	CASTHGGGNTIYF
-	TRBJ1-1	TRBV6-5	-	TGTGCCAGCAGGGTGTTTGGGGCGGACACTGAAGCTTTCTTT	CASRVFGADTEAFF
-	TRBJ2-5	TRBV7-9	-	TGTGCCAGCAGCTTTAGTAGCTCACAGGAGACCCAGTACTTC	CASSFSSSQETQYF
-	TRBJ2-7	TRBV27	TRBD1	TGTGCCAGCAGTCGAGGGACAGGGGCGGGAGAGCAGTACTTC	CASSRGTGAGEQYF
-	TRBJ2-7	TRBV29-1	TRBD2	TGCAGCGTTGGGACTAGCGGGATGAACGAGCAGTACTTC	CSVGTSGMNEQYF
-	TRBJ2-4	TRBV5-1	TRBD2	TGCGCCAGCAGCCCTAGACTAGCGGAAAACATTCAGTACTTC	CASSPRLAENIQYF